This is a list of T cell receptor beta chains from one sample in a study of Ad26.COV2.S vaccination and SARS-CoV-2 variants. Assay used: immunoSEQ multiplex PCR; TCRdb lists only in-frame clones, some missing. The sample includes around 420,000 clones, roughly 90% of them seen just once. The specimen was peripheral blood, collected in a trial of Ad26.COV2.S vaccine versus placebo. All receptors derive from a person aged 18-65 years who received the Ad26.COV2.S COVID-19 vaccine or a placebo. CDR3s include the opening cysteine and the closing phenylalanine or tryptophan. D genes are given only for firm matches. Clone size is not always given. Where it is, it says once, few, many or a class for expanded clones.

clone_size j_call d_call v_call cdr3_aa cdr3_nt
- TRBJ2-1 - TRBV28 CASSSPPRRVNEQFF TGTGCCAGCAGCTCCCCCCCTCGCAGGGTCAATGAGCAGTTCTTC
- TRBJ1-1 TRBD1 TRBV5-1 CASSLSQGRNTEAFF TGCGCCAGCAGCTTGTCACAGGGGAGGAACACTGAAGCTTTCTTT
- TRBJ1-5 TRBD1 TRBV7-9 CASSSGTGGYQPQHF TGTGCCAGCAGCTCCGGGACAGGGGGATACCAGCCCCAGCATTTT
- TRBJ2-1 - TRBV5-1 CASSLVQGFYNEQFF TGCGCCAGCAGCTTGGTTCAGGGTTTCTACAATGAGCAGTTCTTC
- TRBJ1-1 - TRBV7-2 CASSLAYQTNTEAFF TGTGCCAGCAGCTTAGCGTACCAAACGAACACTGAAGCTTTCTTT
- TRBJ1-1 - TRBV12-3/TRBV12-4 CASSPSTEAFF TGTGCCAGCAGCCCGAGCACTGAAGCTTTCTTT
- TRBJ1-1 - TRBV27 CASRPAGRSLLNTEAFF TGTGCCAGCAGGCCCGCCGGACGGAGTTTACTGAACACTGAAGCTTTCTTT
- TRBJ1-4 - TRBV5-1 CASSLTGPADEKLFF TGCGCCAGCAGCTTGACAGGCCCGGCGGATGAAAAACTGTTTTTT
- TRBJ1-2 - TRBV6-5 CASVVGFLNYGYTF TGTGCCAGCGTCGTAGGGTTTTTGAACTATGGCTACACCTTC
- TRBJ2-4 - TRBV4-3 CASSQDKGNIQYF TGCGCCAGCAGCCAAGATAAAGGGAACATTCAGTACTTC
- TRBJ1-1 - TRBV5-4 CASSLPGQNTEAFF TGTGCCAGCAGCCTTCCGGGCCAGAACACTGAAGCTTTCTTT
- TRBJ1-1 TRBD1 TRBV12-5 CASGLVLGTGLVNTEAFF TGTGCTAGTGGTTTGGTACTTGGGACAGGTCTCGTGAACACTGAAGCTTTCTTT
- TRBJ2-7 - TRBV12-3/TRBV12-4 CASSLDRVYEQYF TGTGCCAGCAGTTTGGACAGAGTCTACGAGCAGTACTTC
- TRBJ2-5 - TRBV4-2 CASSQGERQQETQYF TGTGCCAGCAGCCAAGGAGAGCGGCAGCAAGAGACCCAGTACTTC
once TRBJ2-1 TRBD1 TRBV6-5 CASTWDRDNEQFF TGTGCCAGCACCTGGGACAGGGACAATGAGCAGTTCTTC
once TRBJ1-3 - TRBV3-1/TRBV3-2 CASSQGGHPSGNTIYF TGTGCCAGCAGCCAAGGGGGGCACCCCTCTGGAAACACCATATATTTT
- TRBJ2-3 TRBD2 TRBV3-1/TRBV3-2 CASSQDPRSGGTDTQYF TGTGCCAGCAGCCAAGACCCCCGTAGCGGGGGGACAGATACGCAGTATTTT
- TRBJ2-5 - TRBV19 CASSPRGDIQETQYF TGTGCCAGTAGTCCTCGTGGGGACATACAAGAGACCCAGTACTTC
- TRBJ1-2 - TRBV30 CAWSSGIDYGYTF TGTGCCTGGAGTTCCGGGATTGACTATGGCTACACCTTC
many TRBJ1-6 - TRBV6-5 CASSPSENSPLHF TGTGCCAGCAGTCCCTCCGAGAATTCACCCCTCCACTTT
- TRBJ2-1 - TRBV5-1 CASSLAFGAYNEQFF TGCGCCAGCAGCTTGGCCTTCGGTGCGTACAATGAGCAGTTCTTC
- TRBJ2-2 - TRBV9 CASSVGEQYTGELFF TGTGCCAGCAGCGTAGGAGAGCAATACACCGGGGAGCTGTTTTTT
- TRBJ1-3 TRBD1 TRBV4-3 CASSPAQSGQLGNTIYF TGCGCCAGCAGCCCCGCTCAGTCGGGACAGCTTGGAAACACCATATATTTT
- TRBJ2-5 - TRBV5-6 CASSLYSGQETQYF TGTGCCAGCAGCTTATATAGCGGACAAGAGACCCAGTACTTC
- TRBJ2-5 - TRBV7-3 CASSLDASKETQYF TGTGCCAGCAGCTTAGACGCTAGCAAAGAGACCCAGTACTTC
few TRBJ1-4 TRBD1 TRBV15 CATSSLGQGVEKLFF TGTGCCACCAGCTCCCTGGGACAGGGGGTTGAAAAACTGTTTTTT
- TRBJ1-2 TRBD1 TRBV7-9 CASSKGQNYGYTF TGTGCCAGCAGCAAGGGACAGAACTATGGCTACACCTTC
- TRBJ1-3 - TRBV7-2 CASRWSTSGNTIYF TGTGCCAGCAGATGGTCTACCTCTGGAAACACCATATATTTT
- TRBJ2-2 - TRBV4-3 CASSQDRGPGELFF TGCGCCAGCAGCCAAGATAGGGGTCCCGGGGAGCTGTTTTTT
- TRBJ2-7 TRBD1 TRBV4-3 CASSHSGTGAYEQYF TGCGCCAGCAGCCATTCCGGGACAGGGGCCTACGAGCAGTACTTC
- TRBJ2-3 TRBD2 TRBV5-1 CASSYSSGRYTDTQYF TGCGCCAGCAGCTACTCTAGCGGGCGATACACAGATACGCAGTATTTT
- TRBJ2-7 TRBD2 TRBV7-9 CASTGGLDEQYF TGTGCCAGCACGGGGGGGCTGGACGAGCAGTACTTC
- TRBJ2-3 TRBD2 TRBV5-4 CASSQGLAGQDTQYF TGTGCCAGCAGCCAAGGACTAGCGGGCCAAGATACGCAGTATTTT
- TRBJ1-2 - TRBV7-9 CASSPGHGYGYTF TGTGCCAGCAGCCCGGGACACGGCTATGGCTACACCTTC
- TRBJ1-4 - TRBV5-1 CASKVDPQGIEKLFF TGCGCCAGCAAGGTAGATCCACAGGGAATTGAAAAACTGTTTTTT
- TRBJ2-3 - TRBV4-3 CASSQQRSTDTQYF TGCGCCAGCAGCCAACAGAGGAGCACAGATACGCAGTATTTT
- TRBJ1-6 TRBD1 TRBV15 CATSRSRTGGSPLHF TGTGCCACCAGCAGATCTCGGACAGGGGGTTCACCCCTCCACTTT
- TRBJ2-2 - TRBV2 CASSRAPNTGELFF TGTGCCAGCAGTAGGGCTCCGAACACCGGGGAGCTGTTTTTT
- TRBJ1-1 - TRBV20-1 CSASYINTEAFF TGCAGTGCTAGTTACATCAACACTGAAGCTTTCTTT
- TRBJ1-5 TRBD1 TRBV19 CASRQGRGQPQHF TGTGCCAGTAGACAGGGGAGAGGCCAGCCCCAGCATTTT
few TRBJ2-2 TRBD2 TRBV5-1 CASSFTGLAGTGELFF TGCGCCAGCAGCTTTACAGGACTAGCTGGTACCGGGGAGCTGTTTTTT
- TRBJ1-5 TRBD1 TRBV6-5 CASRGTGSQPQHF TGTGCCAGCAGAGGGACAGGGAGTCAGCCCCAGCATTTT
- TRBJ2-7 - TRBV20-1 CSASLRGAGSYEQYF TGCAGTGCTAGTTTGAGGGGGGCAGGATCCTACGAGCAGTACTTC
- TRBJ2-6 - TRBV6-5 CASSQAESGANVLTF TGTGCCAGCAGCCAAGCGGAGTCTGGGGCCAACGTCCTGACTTTC
- TRBJ2-1 - TRBV28 CASSFALAGASYNEQFF TGTGCCAGCAGTTTTGCACTGGCGGGGGCCTCGTACAATGAGCAGTTCTTC
- TRBJ1-6 TRBD1 TRBV9 CASSGRQGSNSPLHF TGTGCCAGCAGCGGCCGACAGGGGAGTAATTCACCCCTCCACTTT
- TRBJ2-7 TRBD1 TRBV5-6 CASSRGDSLSYEQYF TGTGCCAGCAGCCGTGGGGACAGCCTTTCCTACGAGCAGTACTTC
- TRBJ2-1 - TRBV7-9 CASSLDPRGGRTYNEQFF TGTGCCAGCAGCTTAGATCCGCGCGGGGGCCGAACCTACAATGAGCAGTTCTTC
few TRBJ1-5 TRBD1 TRBV7-9 CASSLAGTGHSNQPQHF TGTGCCAGCAGCTTAGCGGGGACAGGGCACAGCAATCAGCCCCAGCATTTT
- TRBJ2-7 TRBD1 TRBV2 CASDRGAYEQYF TGTGCCAGCGACAGGGGAGCCTACGAGCAGTACTTC
- TRBJ2-2 TRBD1 TRBV4-3 CASSQGRTGAAGELFF TGCGCCAGCAGCCAGGGCAGGACAGGGGCGGCCGGGGAGCTGTTTTTT
- TRBJ1-2 TRBD1 TRBV30 CAWDRGYGYTF TGTGCCTGGGACAGGGGCTATGGCTACACCTTC
- TRBJ2-4 TRBD2 TRBV28 CASRDSGVKNIQYF TGTGCCAGCAGGGATAGCGGGGTCAAAAACATTCAGTACTTC
- TRBJ1-1 TRBD1 TRBV6-1 CASREGTGNLGEAFF TGTGCCAGCAGAGAAGGGACAGGGAACTTGGGTGAAGCTTTCTTT
- TRBJ2-2 - TRBV28 CASSFQGSYTGELFF TGTGCCAGCAGTTTTCAGGGGAGCTACACCGGGGAGCTGTTTTTT
- TRBJ2-7 - TRBV29-1 CSVLRGNEQYF TGCAGCGTTTTGAGGGGGAACGAGCAGTACTTC
- TRBJ1-5 - TRBV5-5 CASSLKHLNQPQHF TGTGCCAGCAGCTTGAAACATCTCAATCAGCCCCAGCATTTT